This is a list of T cell receptor beta chains from one sample in a study of T cell repertoires in cytomegalovirus infection. TCRdb analysed the reads with MiXCR anew, one entry per CDR3 protein. Here the sample spans about 600,000 distinct CDR3 sequences, approximately 24% being singletons. The sample taken for sequencing was CD8+ T cells from PBMCs. The receptors come from a human donor in good health (CMV status not recorded). Some clones in this sample may be carry-over from other donors' samples. CDR3s include the opening cysteine and the closing phenylalanine or tryptophan. The D gene is left open where the match is weak. Only some rows state a clone size, as once, few, many or a class for expanded clones.

D | J | size | V | DNA | CDR3
TRBD1 | TRBJ1-2 | few | TRBV4-1 | TGCGCCAGCAGCCCTGTGGGACAGGGGGCGCGCGGCTACACCTTC | CASSPVGQGARGYTF
NA | TRBJ1-3 | few | TRBV15 | TGTGCCACCAACGATAAGGGGGGAAGAAACACCATATATTTT | CATNDKGGRNTIYF
NA | TRBJ2-7 | NA | TRBV7-6 | TGTGTCAACTCAGGGGCGGCATACGAGCAGTACTTC | CVNSGAAYEQYF
NA | TRBJ2-1 | few | TRBV14 | TGTGCCAGCAGCCAGAAGCGGTACGATGAGCAGTTCTTC | CASSQKRYDEQFF
NA | TRBJ1-1 | many | TRBV7-2 | TGTGCCAGCAGCTTAGCGCGGGCAGGGAGCGCTGAAGCTTTCTTT | CASSLARAGSAEAFF
TRBD2 | TRBJ2-2 | NA | TRBV6-5 | TGTGTCAGCAGCTTTACTAGCGGGGTTACCGGGGAGCTGTTTTTT | CVSSFTSGVTGELFF
TRBD2 | TRBJ2-5 | many | TRBV12-5 | TGTGCTAGTGGTTTAAAAGAAGCGGGGGAGCCACAAGAGACCCAGTACTTC | CASGLKEAGEPQETQYF
NA | TRBJ2-4 | NA | TRBV28 | TGTGCCAGCAGTGGGACGGGAGACATTCAGTACTTC | CASSGTGDIQYF
NA | TRBJ2-1 | medium-sized | TRBV24-1 | TGTGCCACCAGTGACCCAGGGGACACCAGCTCCTACAATGAGCAGTTCTTC | CATSDPGDTSSYNEQFF
NA | TRBJ2-3 | NA | TRBV5-1 | TGCGCCAGCAGCTTGTCTCCTAGGGGCACAGATACGCAGTATTTT | CASSLSPRGTDTQYF
NA | TRBJ2-2 | few | TRBV7-9 | TGTGCCAGCAGCTTAGAACTCCGGGCCGCGAACACCGGGGAGCTGTTTTTT | CASSLELRAANTGELFF
TRBD2 | TRBJ2-1 | few | TRBV13 | TGTGCCAGCAGCTTAGCGGGCCTAGCGGGGCGGAATGAGCAGTTCTTC | CASSLAGLAGRNEQFF
TRBD1 | TRBJ2-7 | NA | TRBV7-9 | TGTGCCAGCAGCCTCGGGGACAGGGACTACGAGCAGTACTTC | CASSLGDRDYEQYF
NA | TRBJ1-1 | NA | TRBV29-1 | TGCAGCGTATGGAACACTGAAGCTTTCTTT | CSVWNTEAFF
NA | TRBJ2-3 | few | TRBV28 | TGTGCCAGCAGTTTCTCTGCGGCCCTTGCGGGAAGTAGCACAGATACGCAGTATTTT | CASSFSAALAGSSTDTQYF
TRBD1 | TRBJ1-1 | many | TRBV20-1 | TGCAGTGCTATATGGACAGGGACGTTTGGCACTGAAGCTTTCTTT | CSAIWTGTFGTEAFF
NA | TRBJ1-1 | NA | TRBV5-1 | TGCGCCAGCAGACCAGACAGGAACACTGAAGCTTTCTTT | CASRPDRNTEAFF
NA | TRBJ2-1 | NA | TRBV6-6 | TGTGCCAGCTTACGTACAACACAGTATTCGTACACAGGGCAGAGCTCCTACAATGAGCAGTTCTTC | CASLRTTQYSYTGQSSYNEQFF
NA | TRBJ2-1 | few | TRBV19 | TGTGCCAGTAGTATAGCCCCGGTAGGACTACTCCGCTACAATGAGCAGTTCTTC | CASSIAPVGLLRYNEQFF
NA | TRBJ1-6 | few | TRBV27 | TGTGCCAGCAGTGGGGGACCTTTGAGCTCCTATAATTCACCCCTCCACTTT | CASSGGPLSSYNSPLHF
TRBD1 | TRBJ2-1 | many | TRBV7-6 | TGTGCCAGCAGTCCCGGGACAGGAACTTACAATGAGCAGTTCTTC | CASSPGTGTYNEQFF
NA | TRBJ2-7 | many | TRBV6-5 | TGTGCCAGCAGTTACTCTAGTGGGGGTGCCTACGAGCAGTACTTC | CASSYSSGGAYEQYF
NA | TRBJ2-2 | many | TRBV7-6 | TGTGCCAGCAGCTCGGACTGGACGAACACCGGGGAGCTGTTTTTT | CASSSDWTNTGELFF
NA | TRBJ1-1 | NA | TRBV6-1 | TGTGCCACCTCCGGTCCGGGGCTAAGGAACACTGAAGCTTTCTTT | CATSGPGLRNTEAFF